These 23 T cell receptor beta chains were sequenced from one sample in a study of a mutant IDH1 vaccine in newly diagnosed glioma. Their antigens remain unidentified. Method: immunoSEQ multiplex PCR; TCRdb's copy keeps in-frame clones and lacks some. The sample holds 70,000 to 100,000 clones, roughly 90% seen once. Noted time point: week 5, during vaccination. Every single dose of the vaccine, 300 ug of mutant IDH1 20-mer peptide, came with topical imiquimod. Sequences were derived from PBMCs, sampled from a glioma patient whose treatment included an IDH1 peptide vaccine. These receptors were collected from a woman between 45 and 65 years old with glioma.

The rearrangement joins TRBV27 to TRBJ2-2, with 10 bases that match TRBD2. This CDR3 is 17 amino acids long. The V gene end was trimmed by 3 bases and the J gene end by 12 bases; junction bases not matched to a gene: 16. CDR1 is MNHEY and CDR2 is SMNVEV in the germline V gene (reference sequence). CDR3 coding DNA: TGTGCCAGCAGTTTTTTAGGGACTAGCGCTTCACCGGGGAAGCTGTTTTTT. Translating gives CASSFLGTSASPGKLFF.

The CDR3 nucleotides read TGTGCCAGCAGCTTGGACAGGGGGCGTGCCTACAATGAGCAGTTCTTC. Translated, it gives CASSLDRGRAYNEQFF. The chain combines TRBV7-2 with TRBJ2-1, with 11 positions matching TRBD1. The CDR3 totals 16 residues. The V segment lost 3 bases and the J segment 2 bases; nucleotides outside the gene matches: 3. Per the germline V gene, CDR1 is SGHTA and CDR2 is FQGNSA.

The chain recombines TRBV19 with TRBJ2-7; either TRBD1 or TRBD2 may supply D (5 bases each). CDR1 is LNHDA and CDR2 is SQIVND in the germline V gene (reference sequence). With 9 bases removed from V and 3 bases from J, the gap between germline ends came to 15 bases. The CDR3 loop spans 13 amino acids. The chain's CDR3 is CASRDRAHYEQYF. The DNA for the CDR3 is TGTGCCAGCCGGGACCGGGCGCACTACGAGCAGTACTTC.

The chain employs TRBV7-9 and TRBJ2-7; 10 nucleotides align to TRBD1. The CDR3 has 17 residues. Germline V gene lookup returns CDR1 SEHNR and CDR2 FQNEAQ (reference sequence). V shed 5 bases, J shed 2 bases, and the junction held 12 bases outside the gene matches. The CDR3 DNA follows: TGTGCCAGCAGCACCCGGGACAGGGGTGTTAGGGCCTACGAGCAGTACTTC. Translating it yields CASSTRDRGVRAYEQYF.

V and J are TRBV6-5 and TRBJ2-2; TRBD1 might be the D (6 bases). CDR3 length: 16 residues. Trimming cost V 2 bases and J 6 bases, with 16 bases left between them. Germline V gene data show CDR1 as MNHEY and CDR2 as SVGAGI. Written as DNA, the CDR3 is TGTGCCAGCAGTTACCAACCGACGGCAGGGGCCGGGGAGCTGTTTTTT. Translating it yields CASSYQPTAGAGELFF.

This clone was observed a single time. The rearrangement links TRBV28 to TRBJ2-7, with TRBD1 matching 7 bases. Germline CDR1 reads MDHEN; CDR2 reads SYDVKM. J gave up 4 bases and V 6 bases, and 12 bases lay outside the gene matches. This CDR3 has 15 amino acids. CDR3: CASSRPGQKYYEQYF. The DNA for the CDR3 is TGTGCCAGCAGCCGCCCGGGACAGAAATATTACGAGCAGTACTTC.

This CDR3 is CASSFGPRQGTTGELFF. In nucleotides, the CDR3 is TGCGCCAGCAGCTTCGGTCCCCGACAGGGCACCACCGGGGAGCTGTTTTTT. The chain is built from TRBV5-1 and TRBJ2-2, with 7 bases identical to TRBD1. The V and J ends lost 2 bases and 4 bases, in that order; junction bases with no gene match: 11. CDR1 and CDR2 from the germline V gene are SGHRS and YFSETQ. This CDR3 has 17 amino acids.

The chain couples TRBV9 to TRBJ2-1, with 11 bases that match TRBD1. CDR1 is SGDLS and CDR2 is YYNGEE in the germline V gene. The CDR3 is 16 residues long. Germline trimming cut 4 bases from V and 4 bases from J; bases unmatched to any gene: 7. CDR3 region: CASSFSGTGGYNEQFF. The CDR3 DNA reads TGTGCCAGCAGCTTTTCCGGGACAGGGGGGTACAATGAGCAGTTCTTC.

The chain couples TRBV29-1 to TRBJ2-3; TRBD1 might be the D (5 bases). Germline V gene lookup returns CDR1 SQVTM and CDR2 ANQGSEA. V lost 4 bases and J 2 bases, leaving 10 bases between the germline ends. The length of the CDR3 is 13 residues. CDR3 protein: CSVARQTTDTQYF. The CDR3 region has the DNA TGCAGCGTTGCAAGACAGACCACAGATACGCAGTATTTT.

This chain joins TRBV6-1 and TRBJ2-5; D call uncertain. Judging by the DNA end, TRBJ2-7 fits better; the J call may be wrong. The CDR3 extends over 11 amino acids. Germline CDR1 MNHNS, CDR2 SASEGT. The CDR3 sequence: CASSDTYEQYF. CDR3 nucleotide sequence: TGTGCCAGCAGTGACACTTACGAGCAGTACTTC.

V is TRBV18 and J is TRBJ2-1; 8 positions match TRBD2. V was clipped by 10 bases and J by 10 bases; unmatched bases: 12. This CDR3 has 13 residues. Germline V CDR1 and CDR2: KGHSH, LQKENI. The CDR3 is CATTGGPGVEQFF. The DNA for the CDR3 is TGTGCCACCACGGGAGGGCCGGGGGTGGAGCAGTTCTTC.

The J gene is TRBJ1-3, the V gene TRBV21-1. TRBV21-1 is listed as a pseudogene. This CDR3 is 15 amino acids long. The CDR3 sequence is CASRNVGCSGNTIYF. CDR3 sequence (DNA): TGTGCCAGCAGGAATGTCGGGTGCTCTGGAAACACCATATATTTT.

V usage is TRBV9 and J usage is TRBJ2-7, with 9 bases matching TRBD1. There are 14 residues in the CDR3. Unmatched junction bases numbered 4, after V lost 1 base and J lost 5 bases. CDR1 and CDR2 from the germline V gene are SGDLS and YYNGEE. The DNA for the CDR3 is TGTGCCAGCAGCGTATCGGACAGGGGCCACGAGCAGTACTTC. Protein sequence: CASSVSDRGHEQYF.

The chain uses TRBV27 and TRBJ2-6, with a weak D call TRBD2 (6 bases). The CDR3 spans 18 residues. Germline V CDR1 and CDR2: MNHEY, SMNVEV (reference sequence). V lost 1 base and J lost 0, with 13 bases in between. In DNA form, the CDR3 reads TGTGCCAGCAGTTTATATTCTGGGGGGATCTCTGGGGCCAACGTCCTGACTTTC. This encodes CASSLYSGGISGANVLTF.

This clone was counted a single time. This chain joins TRBV18 and TRBJ1-1; no definite D call. Germline-derived CDR1 and CDR2 are KGHSH and LQKENI. CDR3 length equals 15 residues. Trimming stripped 1 base from V and 5 bases from J, with 14 bases between. In DNA form, the CDR3 reads TGTGCCAGCTCACCACGGCCTGAAAGGTGGACTGAAGCTTTCTTT. This sequence encodes CASSPRPERWTEAFF. Full variable domain (outside the CDR3, taken from reference TRBV18 and TRBJ1-1): NAGVMQNPRHLVRRRGQEARLRCSPMKGHSHVYWYRQLPEEGLKFMVYLQKENIIDESGMPKERFSAEFPKEGPSILRIQQVVRGDSAAYFCASSPRPERWTEAFFGQGTRLTVV.

The chain is built from TRBV11-3 and TRBJ2-1; 9 positions agree with TRBD2. J lost 10 bases, V lost 3 bases, and 7 bases had no gene match. The germline CDR1 and CDR2 sequences are SGHNT and YENEEA. This CDR3 has 14 amino acids. CDR3 protein: CASSFGLAGSEQFF. The CDR3 DNA reads as TGTGCCAGCAGCTTTGGGCTAGCGGGGTCGGAGCAGTTCTTC.

This clone was seen a handful of times. The rearrangement joins TRBV5-1 to TRBJ1-1, with a weak D call TRBD1 (5 bases). V lost 4 bases and J lost 1, with 14 bases in between. Germline V gene data show CDR1 as SGHRS and CDR2 as YFSETQ. The CDR3 loop spans 15 amino acids. The CDR3 DNA reads TGCGCCAGCAGCGACCCCAGGGAAGGGAACACTGAAGCTTTCTTT. It translates to CASSDPREGNTEAFF.

The V and J genes are TRBV28 and TRBJ1-4; unclear D gene. V was cut by 3 bases and J by 7 bases, with 12 bases left in between. CDR1 MDHEN and CDR2 SYDVKM come from the germline V gene. This CDR3 has 14 amino acids. CDR3 region: CASSLGQEFEKLFF. Written as DNA, the CDR3 is TGTGCCAGCAGTTTGGGTCAGGAGTTTGAAAAACTGTTTTTT. The whole variable domain, filled in from reference TRBV28 and TRBJ1-4, reads DVKVTQSSRYLVKRTGEKVFLECVQDMDHENMFWYRQDPGLGLRLIYFSYDVKMKEKGDIPEGYSVSREKKERFSLILESASTNQTSMYLCASSLGQEFEKLFFGSGTQLSVL.

This rearrangement joins TRBV28 to TRBJ2-1, with 7 bases matching TRBD2. The V segment lost 9 bases and the J segment 6 bases; nucleotides outside the gene matches: 8. The CDR3 has 13 amino acids. CDR1 and CDR2 (germline): MDHEN, SYDVKM. The CDR3 DNA reads TGTGCCAGTTCCCCCGGGGGGTCCAATGAGCAGTTCTTC. Protein sequence: CASSPGGSNEQFF.

Comment on this clone: The sample contains more than one DNA sequence encoding this CDR3. The chain employs TRBV9 and TRBJ2-1, with 7 bases aligning to TRBD2. The CDR3 spans 15 residues. With 0 bases clipped from V and 4 bases from J, the junction kept 4 bases outside the gene matches. Germline V CDR1 and CDR2: SGDLS, YYNGEE. This CDR3 reads CASSVAGGQYNEQFF. Here the CDR3 DNA reads TGTGCCAGCAGCGTAGCGGGAGGCCAATACAATGAGCAGTTCTTC. The complete variable domain, with remaining parts taken from reference TRBV9 and TRBJ2-1, reads DSGVTQTPKHLITATGQRVTLRCSPRSGDLSVYWYQQSLDQGLQFLIQYYNGEERAKGNILERFSAQQFPDLHSELNLSSLELGDSALYFCASSVAGGQYNEQFFGPGTRLTVL.

The gene calls are TRBV6-5 and TRBJ1-4, with D unresolved. This CDR3 has 14 amino acids. Trimming removed 6 bases at V and 3 bases at J, with 11 bases between. Germline values: CDR1 MNHEY, CDR2 SVGAGI. The CDR3 loop reads CASSRDWANEKLFF. DNA for the CDR3: TGTGCCAGCAGCCGTGATTGGGCTAATGAAAAACTGTTTTTT.

The chain joins TRBV9 to TRBJ2-1, with TRBD2 matching over 10 bases. V lost 3 bases and J lost 4; bases outside the gene matches: 4. The CDR3 has 15 residues. Germline V gene sequence: CDR1 SGDLS, CDR2 YYNGEE. DNA of the CDR3: TGTGCCAGCAGCGACACTAGCGGGGTTTACAATGAGCAGTTCTTC. Protein product: CASSDTSGVYNEQFF.

In regard to this clone: In the same sample, other DNA sequences code for this CDR3. The V gene is TRBV30, the J gene TRBJ1-3, with no clear D. CDR1 is GTSNPN and CDR2 is SVGIG in the germline V gene (reference sequence). V was trimmed by 3 bases and J by 1 base, leaving 4 bases between them. The CDR3 totals 12 residues. The CDR3 DNA reads as TGTGCCTGGAGAGAGTCTGGAAACACCATATATTTT. Its translation is CAWRESGNTIYF.